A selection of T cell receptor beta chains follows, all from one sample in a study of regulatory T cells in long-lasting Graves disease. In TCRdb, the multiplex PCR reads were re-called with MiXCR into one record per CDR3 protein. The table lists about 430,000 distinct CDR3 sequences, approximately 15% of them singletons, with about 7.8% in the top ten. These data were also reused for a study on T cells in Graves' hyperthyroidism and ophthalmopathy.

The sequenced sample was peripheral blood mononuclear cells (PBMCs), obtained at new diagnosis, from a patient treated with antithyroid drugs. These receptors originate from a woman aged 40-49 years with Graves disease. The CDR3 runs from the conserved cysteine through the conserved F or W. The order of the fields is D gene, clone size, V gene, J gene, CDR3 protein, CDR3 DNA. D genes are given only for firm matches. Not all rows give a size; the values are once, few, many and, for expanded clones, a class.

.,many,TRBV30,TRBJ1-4,CAWSVYGTKLFF,TGTGCCTGGAGTGTATACGGGACCAAACTGTTTTTT
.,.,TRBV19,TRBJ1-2,CASSIGGRIYGYTF,TGTGCCAGTAGTATAGGGGGGCGCATCTATGGCTACACCTTC
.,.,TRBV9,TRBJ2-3,CASSVGLYSSTDTQYF,TGTGCCAGCAGCGTAGGGCTGTACTCTAGCACAGATACGCAGTATTTT
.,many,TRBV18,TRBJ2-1,CASSPLTQGYNEQFF,TGTGCCAGCTCACCACTTACTCAGGGCTACAATGAGCAGTTCTTC
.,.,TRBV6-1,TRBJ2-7,CASSNRDRGISYEQYF,TGTGCCAGCAGTAATAGGGACCGGGGAATCTCCTACGAGCAGTACTTC
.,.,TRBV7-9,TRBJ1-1,CASSLIAALYTEAFF,TGTGCCAGCAGCTTAATAGCGGCTTTGTACACTGAAGCTTTCTTT
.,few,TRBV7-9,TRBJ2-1,CASSITGVSCNEQFF,TGTGCCAGCAGCATCACCGGGGTCTCCTGCAATGAGCAGTTCTTC
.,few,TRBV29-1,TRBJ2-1,CSVGWPYNEQFF,TGCAGCGTTGGCTGGCCCTACAATGAGCAGTTCTTC
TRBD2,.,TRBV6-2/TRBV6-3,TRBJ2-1,CASSTYGTSEYNEQFF,TGTGCCAGCAGTACATACGGGACTAGCGAATACAATGAGCAGTTCTTC
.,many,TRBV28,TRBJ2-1,CASSFLIADLSYNEQFF,TGTGCCAGCAGTTTTCTTATCGCGGACCTCTCCTACAATGAGCAGTTCTTC
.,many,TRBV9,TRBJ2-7,CASSVDQSYYEQYF,TGTGCCAGCAGCGTAGATCAGAGCTACTACGAGCAGTACTTC
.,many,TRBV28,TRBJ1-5,CASSRFPSNQPQHF,TGTGCCAGCAGTCGGTTCCCGAGCAATCAGCCCCAGCATTTT
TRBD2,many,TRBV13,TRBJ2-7,CASSRLAGEGPYEQYF,TGTGCCAGCAGCCGACTAGCGGGAGAGGGGCCCTACGAGCAGTACTTC
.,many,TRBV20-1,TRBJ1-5,CSAIDHSNQPQHF,TGCAGTGCTATCGACCATAGCAATCAGCCCCAGCATTTT
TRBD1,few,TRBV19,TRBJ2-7,CASSIRGSDYEQYF,TGTGCCAGTAGTATCAGGGGGAGTGACTACGAGCAGTACTTC
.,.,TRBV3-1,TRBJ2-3,CASSPGVAEPRADTQYF,TGTGCCAGCAGCCCTGGGGTAGCGGAGCCCCGGGCGGATACGCAGTATTTT
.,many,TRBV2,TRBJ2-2,CASSFVRGNTGELFF,TGTGCCAGCTCCTTTGTTCGGGGGAACACCGGGGAGCTGTTTTTT
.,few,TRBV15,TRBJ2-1,CATKGGGNEQFF,TGTGCCACCAAGGGAGGAGGCAATGAGCAGTTCTTC
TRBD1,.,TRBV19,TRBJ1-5,CASSILPRQGDQPQHF,TGTGCCAGTAGTATTTTACCCCGGCAGGGGGACCAGCCCCAGCATTTT
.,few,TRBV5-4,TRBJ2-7,CASRPGLDTAYEQYF,TGTGCCAGCAGACCGGGGCTGGACACCGCGTACGAGCAGTACTTC
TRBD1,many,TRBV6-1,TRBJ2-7,CASRQVWTGESYEQYF,TGTGCCAGCAGGCAAGTGTGGACAGGGGAATCCTACGAGCAGTACTTC
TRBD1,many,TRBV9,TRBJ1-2,CASQGEDYGYTF,TGTGCCAGTCAGGGGGAAGACTATGGCTACACCTTC
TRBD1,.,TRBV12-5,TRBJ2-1,CASGLGQGAGRNEQFF,TGTGCTAGTGGTTTGGGACAGGGGGCGGGAAGGAATGAGCAGTTCTTC
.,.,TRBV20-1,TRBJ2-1,CSASSTNSHWNEQFF,TGCAGTGCTAGCTCGACAAACTCCCATTGGAATGAGCAGTTCTTC
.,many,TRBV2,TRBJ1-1,CASRPGITNTEAFF,TGTGCCAGCAGGCCCGGGATTACGAACACTGAAGCTTTCTTT
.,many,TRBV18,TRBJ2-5,CASSPGSNQETQYF,TGTGCCAGCTCACCTGGCAGTAACCAAGAGACCCAGTACTTC
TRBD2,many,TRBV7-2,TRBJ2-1,CASSIRLAGKNEQFF,TGTGCCAGCAGCATCCGACTAGCGGGCAAAAATGAGCAGTTCTTC
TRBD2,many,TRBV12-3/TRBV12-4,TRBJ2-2,CASSLVAGDRTGELFF,TGTGCCAGCAGTTTGGTAGCGGGAGATAGAACCGGGGAGCTGTTTTTT
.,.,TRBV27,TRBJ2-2,CASSGLGTRGNTGELFF,TGTGCCAGCAGTGGCCTGGGGACAAGGGGTAACACCGGGGAGCTGTTTTTT
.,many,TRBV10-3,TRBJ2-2,CAIRQDRGTGELFF,TGTGCCATCAGACAGGATCGGGGCACCGGGGAGCTGTTTTTT
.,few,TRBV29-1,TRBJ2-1,CSAGGVLYEQFF,TGCAGCGCCGGAGGGGTGTTGTATGAGCAGTTCTTC
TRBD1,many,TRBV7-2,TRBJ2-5,CASSPLSGTVPYQETQYF,TGTGCCAGCAGCCCCCTATCAGGGACAGTCCCCTACCAAGAGACCCAGTACTTC
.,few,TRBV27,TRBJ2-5,CASSLLPLETQYF,TGTGCCAGCAGTTTACTCCCGCTAGAGACCCAGTACTTC
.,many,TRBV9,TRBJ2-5,CASSVVGGGETQYF,TGTGCCAGCAGCGTAGTTGGGGGAGGAGAGACCCAGTACTTC
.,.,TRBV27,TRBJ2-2,CASSLSIGGTGELFF,TGTGCCAGCAGTTTATCGATTGGGGGGACCGGCGAGCTGTTTTTT
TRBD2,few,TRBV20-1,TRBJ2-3,CSARDPTSGRAHF,TGCAGTGCTAGAGATCCGACTAGCGGGAGGGCGCATTTT
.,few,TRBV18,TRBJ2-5,CASSPPNRVGETQYF,TGTGCCAGCTCACCCCCTAACAGGGTCGGAGAGACCCAGTACTTC
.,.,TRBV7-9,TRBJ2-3,CASSPTLYEIGTDTQYF,TGTGCCAGCAGCCCGACACTTTATGAGATCGGCACAGATACGCAGTATTTT
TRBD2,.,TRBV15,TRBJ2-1,CATRPSGRVREGFF,TGTGCCACCAGGCCTAGCGGGAGGGTCCGCGAGGGGTTCTTC
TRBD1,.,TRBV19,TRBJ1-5,CASSIVGQGTQGPQHF,TGTGCCAGTAGTATAGTAGGACAGGGGACCCAAGGGCCCCAGCATTTT
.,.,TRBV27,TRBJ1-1,CASSFWGPLNTEAFF,TGTGCCAGCAGTTTCTGGGGACCTCTGAACACTGAAGCTTTCTTT
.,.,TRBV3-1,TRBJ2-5,CASSQALGDGQETQYF,TGTGCCAGCAGCCAAGCCCTGGGAGATGGCCAAGAGACCCAGTACTTC
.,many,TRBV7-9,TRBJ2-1,CASSVDLATNEQFF,TGTGCCAGCAGCGTTGACCTAGCCACCAATGAGCAGTTCTTC
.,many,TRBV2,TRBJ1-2,CASLFGTSPDGYTF,TGTGCCAGCCTTTTCGGGACATCCCCCGATGGCTACACCTTC
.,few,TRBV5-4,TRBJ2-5,CASSLAGGQGVQETQYF,TGTGCCAGCAGCTTGGCCGGAGGTCAGGGAGTTCAAGAGACCCAGTACTTC
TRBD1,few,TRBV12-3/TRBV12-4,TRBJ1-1,CASRTQGWTEAFF,TGTGCCAGCAGGACACAGGGGTGGACTGAAGCTTTCTTT
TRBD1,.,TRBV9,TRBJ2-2,CASSPRTGLAGELFF,TGTGCCAGCAGCCCACGGACAGGGTTGGCCGGGGAGCTGTTTTTT
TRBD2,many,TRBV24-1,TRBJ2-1,CATGSRGWDEQFF,TGTGCCACCGGGTCGCGGGGGTGGGATGAGCAGTTCTTC
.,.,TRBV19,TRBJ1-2,CASTANYGYTF,TGTGCCAGTACCGCCAACTATGGCTACACCTTC
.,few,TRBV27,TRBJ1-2,CASSLSGLDGYTF,TGTGCCAGCAGTTTATCGGGGTTGGATGGCTACACCTTC
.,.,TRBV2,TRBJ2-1,CASSGPGVQSYNEQFF,TGTGCCAGCAGCGGGCCGGGGGTTCAGTCCTACAATGAGCAGTTCTTC
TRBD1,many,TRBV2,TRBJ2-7,CASREPGQLNYEQYF,TGTGCCAGCAGAGAACCGGGACAGCTAAACTACGAGCAGTACTTC
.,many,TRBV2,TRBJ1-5,CASSEGRNQPQHF,TGTGCCAGCAGTGAGGGTCGCAATCAGCCCCAGCATTTT